One T cell receptor beta chain is described in this entry. This sample was taken from a study of blood T cell repertoires in COVID-19. The overall study: Samples of COVID-19 (acute and convalescent) were obtained from the United States, Italy and Spain. Nucleic acid was either cDNA or gDNA, and it came from T cells, B-cell-depleted T cells, or PBMCs.

Study processing details: Estimation of nucleated cell counts was performed using reference gene primer amplification. The table came from immunoSEQ multiplex PCR; TCRdb's copy has only in-frame clones and leaves some out. Clonal size and the V and J genes are those of that table, whereas D and trimming came from the DNA. The repertoire includes more than 300,000 clones, 90% of them detected once, and around 0.93% sits in the top ten. One Seattle source followed patients from active infection through their disease course. Material: peripheral blood. The receptor was isolated from a woman aged 40-49 years with COVID-19, enrolled during active disease.

The CDR3 protein is CASSRGQGTETQYF. The CDR3 bases are TGTGCCAGCAGCCGAGGACAGGGGACGGAGACCCAGTACTTC. This chain connects TRBV28 to TRBJ2-5; TRBD1 matches 9 bases. Germline CDR1 and CDR2: MDHEN and SYDVKM. The CDR3 has 14 amino acids. The V segment lost 6 bases and the J segment 5 bases; nucleotides outside the gene matches: 7.